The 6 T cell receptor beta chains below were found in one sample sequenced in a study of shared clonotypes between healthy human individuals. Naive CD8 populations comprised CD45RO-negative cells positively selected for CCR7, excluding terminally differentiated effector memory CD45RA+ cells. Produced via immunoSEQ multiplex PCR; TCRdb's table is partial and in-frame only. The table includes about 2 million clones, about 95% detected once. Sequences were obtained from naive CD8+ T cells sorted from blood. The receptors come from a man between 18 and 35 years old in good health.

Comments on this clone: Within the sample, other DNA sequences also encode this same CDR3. CDR3 loop: CASSLGLAGGNEQFF. The CDR3 DNA follows: TGTGCCAGCAGCCTAGGACTAGCGGGAGGTAATGAGCAGTTCTTC. This sequence joins TRBV7-2 and TRBJ2-1; 14 bases line up with TRBD2. Germline V gene data show CDR1 as SGHTA and CDR2 as FQGNSA. CDR3 length: 15 residues. The junction had 4 bases not matched to a gene; V was cut back by 5 bases and J by 7 bases.

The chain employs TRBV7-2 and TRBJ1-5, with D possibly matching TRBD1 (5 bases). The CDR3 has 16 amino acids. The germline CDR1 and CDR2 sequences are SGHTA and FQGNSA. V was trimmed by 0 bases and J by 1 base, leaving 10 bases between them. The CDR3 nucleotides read TGTGCCAGCAGCTTAGCGGTCTGGGGGAGCAATCAGCCCCAGCATTTT. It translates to CASSLAVWGSNQPQHF.

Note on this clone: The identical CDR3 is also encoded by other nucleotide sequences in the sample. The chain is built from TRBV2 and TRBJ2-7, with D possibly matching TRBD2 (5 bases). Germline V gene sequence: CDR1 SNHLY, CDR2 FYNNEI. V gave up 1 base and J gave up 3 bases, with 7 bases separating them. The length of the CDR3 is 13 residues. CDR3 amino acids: CASSEGGVYEQYF. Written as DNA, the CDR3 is TGTGCCAGCAGTGAAGGGGGAGTCTACGAGCAGTACTTC.

Here the CDR3 reads CASSLDNSDTIYF. Here the CDR3 DNA reads TGTGCCAGCAGCTTAGATAACAGCGACACCATATATTTT. The rearrangement joins TRBV7-9 to TRBJ1-3; no firm D call. CDR3 length: 13 amino acids. Germline values: CDR1 SEHNR, CDR2 FQNEAQ (reference sequence). V was trimmed by 1 base and J by 8 bases, leaving 9 bases between them.

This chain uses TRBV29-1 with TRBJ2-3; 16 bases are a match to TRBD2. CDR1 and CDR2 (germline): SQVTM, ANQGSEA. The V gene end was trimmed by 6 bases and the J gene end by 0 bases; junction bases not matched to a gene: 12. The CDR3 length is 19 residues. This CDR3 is CSVPPGLAGGPTSTDTQYF. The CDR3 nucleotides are TGCAGCGTCCCCCCGGGACTAGCGGGGGGGCCGACTAGCACAGATACGCAGTATTTT.

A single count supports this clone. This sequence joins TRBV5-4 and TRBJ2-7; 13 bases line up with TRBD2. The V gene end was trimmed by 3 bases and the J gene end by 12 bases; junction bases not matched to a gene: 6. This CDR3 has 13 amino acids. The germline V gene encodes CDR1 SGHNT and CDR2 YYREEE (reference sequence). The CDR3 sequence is CASSSGLAGEWYF. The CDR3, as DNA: TGTGCCAGCAGCTCCGGACTAGCGGGGGAGTGGTACTTC. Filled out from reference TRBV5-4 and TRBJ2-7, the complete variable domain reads ETGVTQSPTHLIKTRGQQVTLRCSSQSGHNTVSWYQQALGQGPQFIFQYYREEENGRGNFPPRFSGLQFPNYSSELNVNALELDDSALYLCASSSGLAGEWYFGPGTRLTVT.